What follows are 13 T cell receptor beta chains derived from one specimen sequenced in a study of cytomegalovirus exposure and HLA in healthy donors. The study ran its PCR with 60 Vbeta and 13 Jbeta primers. TCRdb's copy holds only in-frame clones and misses some; the assay was immunoSEQ multiplex PCR. The table records some 100,000 clones, 65% to 75% of them present only once. Sequenced material: PBMCs. These receptors all stem from a woman aged 18-29 years in good health and CMV-seropositive.

The chain combines TRBV15 with TRBJ2-3, with D tentatively TRBD1 (5 bases). Looked up from germline, CDR1 is LNHNV and CDR2 is YYDKDF (reference sequence). CDR3 length: 15 residues. The V and J ends lost 1 base and 2 bases respectively, with 10 bases between them. The CDR3 loop reads CATSRGAGLTDTQYF. CDR3 nucleotide sequence: TGTGCCACCAGCAGAGGAGCAGGGCTCACAGATACGCAGTATTTT.

The chain employs TRBV27 and TRBJ1-1; D gene uncertain. CDR1 MNHEY and CDR2 SMNVEV come from the germline V gene (reference sequence). The CDR3 has 15 amino acids. V was clipped by 2 bases and J by 7 bases, with 17 bases between them. In nucleotides, the CDR3 is TGTGCCAGCAGTTTAAGGTTTTATGGAGGCCTTGAAGCTTTCTTT. Translating it yields CASSLRFYGGLEAFF.

In this sample, this clone turned up once. The chain has TRBV6-5 and TRBJ1-3, with D possibly TRBD1 on 6 matching bases. With 6 bases removed from V and 2 bases from J, the gap between germline ends came to 14 bases. Germline V gene lookup returns CDR1 MNHEY and CDR2 SVGAGI. The CDR3 has 15 residues. DNA for the CDR3: TGTGCCAGCAGGCCTACAGGGCTCGCTGGAAACACCATATATTTT. Its translation: CASRPTGLAGNTIYF.

The V and J genes are TRBV6-6 and TRBJ2-7; a weak D match, TRBD1 (5 bases). CDR1 MNHNY and CDR2 SVGAGI come from the germline V gene (reference sequence). This CDR3 comprises 15 residues. Deletions cut 6 bases from V and 3 bases from J, with 18 bases between. The CDR3, as DNA: TGTGCCAGCAGAACTCCGACAGAGAATTACTACGAGCAGTACTTC. This encodes CASRTPTENYYEQYF.

As to this clone: The junction does not match germline at one end; this may be a read error. The chain combines TRBV27 with TRBJ1-2; 10 bases align to TRBD1. The germline V gene has CDR1 MNHEY and CDR2 SMNVEV (reference sequence). The CDR3 consists of 15 residues. The CDR3 sequence: CASSVSVGTGAGYTF. The CDR3 coding sequence is TGTGCCAGCAGTGTATCTGTCGGGACAGGGGCTGGCTACACCTTC.

Here the CDR3 reads CASSEAGGYGYTF. The CDR3, as DNA: TGTGCCAGCAGTGAAGCGGGGGGATATGGCTACACCTTC. The chain uses TRBV25-1 and TRBJ1-2, with D tentatively TRBD1 (5 bases). Trimming removed 2 bases from V and 5 bases from J, with 9 bases in between. The length of the CDR3 is 13 residues. From germline, CDR1 is MGHDK and CDR2 SYGVNS.

The CDR3 DNA sequence: TGCGCCAGCAGCCAAAGCCCACTAGCGGGAGGAGGGGGGGGCGGGGAGCTGTTTTTT. Translating gives CASSQSPLAGGGGGGELFF. V is TRBV4-1 and J is TRBJ2-2, with 12 bases lining up with TRBD2. Germline assignment: CDR1 MGHRA and CDR2 YSYEKL. V lost 2 bases, J lost 7 bases, and 14 bases stayed unmatched. This CDR3 region has 19 residues.

This clone was counted only a few times. This chain uses TRBV18 with TRBJ2-1; weak D call: TRBD2 (5 bases). The CDR3 spans 16 residues. Looked up from germline, CDR1 is KGHSH and CDR2 is LQKENI. Trimming took 0 bases from V and 0 from J, leaving 9 bases between them. The CDR3 loop is CASSPPPGSSYNEQFF. The CDR3, as DNA: TGTGCCAGCTCACCACCGCCGGGGAGCTCCTACAATGAGCAGTTCTTC.

CDR3 DNA sequence: TGTGCCAGCAGAAATCAGGGTCGTAGCACAGATACGCAGTATTTT. Protein: CASRNQGRSTDTQYF. The chain joins TRBV6-5 to TRBJ2-3; D perhaps matches TRBD1 (5 bases). Germline V gene lookup returns CDR1 MNHEY and CDR2 SVGAGI. The CDR3 consists of 15 residues. The germline V and J ends were trimmed by 6 bases and 0 bases, with 13 bases remaining between them.

The chain links TRBV7-2 to TRBJ2-7; 8 positions agree with TRBD2. The J segment lost 6 bases and the V segment lost 5 bases, leaving 12 bases of the junction unmatched. The germline gives CDR1 SGHTA, CDR2 FQGNSA. This CDR3 comprises 15 residues. CDR3 in amino acids: CASSPSGGAPREQYF. In DNA form, the CDR3 reads TGTGCCAGCAGCCCTTCGGGAGGGGCCCCTCGCGAGCAGTACTTC.

This rearrangement joins TRBV7-8 to TRBJ1-2, with D perhaps matching TRBD1 (5 bases). The CDR3 spans 12 residues. In germline, CDR1 is SGHVS, CDR2 FQNEAQ. V lost 1 base to trimming and J lost 6 bases, with 6 bases between them. The CDR3 spells CASSLVRDGYTF. Here the CDR3 DNA reads TGTGCCAGCAGCTTAGTCAGGGATGGCTACACCTTC.

V and J are TRBV6-6 and TRBJ1-5, with D tentatively TRBD1 (5 bases). V gave up 2 bases and J gave up 2 bases, with 10 bases separating them. Germline values: CDR1 MNHNY, CDR2 SVGAGI (reference sequence). The CDR3 runs to 15 residues. The CDR3 reads CASSYPGEGNQPQHF. The CDR3 DNA is TGTGCCAGCAGTTACCCGGGGGAAGGCAATCAGCCCCAGCATTTT.

The rearrangement links TRBV21-1 to TRBJ2-3; the table's D call, TRBD2, has no DNA check behind it. TRBV21-1 is a known pseudogene. The CDR3 is 20 residues long. The DNA for the CDR3 is TGTGCCAGCAGCAGACTCTTAGCGGGAGAAGGGAGAGGGTACACAGATACGCAGTATTTT. Residues: CASSRLLAGEGRGYTDTQYF.